The 13 T cell receptor beta chains listed next were all sequenced from one sample in a study of beta chain features in type 1 diabetes (dated by TCRdb to 2016 to 2018). The study at large found these results: Type 1 diabetes patients showed a moderate but significant shortening of TCRB CDR3 length in all four CD4+ subsets.

What these receptors recognize is not known. Libraries were made using the immunoSEQ multiplex PCR assay. The entire amount of isolated RNA was reverse transcribed using the High Capacity cDNA Reverse Transcription Kit, so the sequenced TCRB transcripts were expressed ones. The immuneACCESS repertoire file appears here via TCRdb, limited to in-frame rearrangements. These files lack a portion of the clones; in checked studies, under half of the deficit traces to unresolved V genes, and the cause of the others is not known. Here the sample has approximately 600,000 clones; around 12% occur a single time. About 0.11% of the sample lies in the top ten. Sequencing used naive CD4+ T cells from blood. The sample's cell subset or site label, in plain terms: true naive CD4+ T cells. These receptors were obtained from a man aged 25-45 years with type 1 diabetes.

The rearrangement joins TRBV4-3 to TRBJ1-4; 7 bases line up with TRBD1. The CDR3 totals 15 residues. The V gene end was trimmed by 1 base and the J gene end by 6 bases; junction bases not matched to a gene: 5. Germline assignment: CDR1 LGHNA and CDR2 YSLEER. CDR3 protein: CASSQVGGEDEKLFF. The CDR3 DNA follows: TGCGCCAGCAGCCAAGTAGGGGGCGAGGATGAAAAACTGTTTTTT.

This clone turned up a few times. The chain couples TRBV28 to TRBJ2-7; 9 bases align to TRBD2. The junction had 17 bases not matched to a gene; V was cut back by 8 bases and J by 9 bases. Germline CDR1 reads MDHEN; CDR2 reads SYDVKM. There are 15 residues in the CDR3. The CDR3 nucleotides are TGTGCCAGCTCCCCGAGGGAGCGGGGGGTCCGGAGGCAGTACTTC. Translation: CASSPRERGVRRQYF. The whole variable domain, remainder taken from reference TRBV28 and TRBJ2-7, is DVKVTQSSRYLVKRTGEKVFLECVQDMDHENMFWYRQDPGLGLRLIYFSYDVKMKEKGDIPEGYSVSREKKERFSLILESASTNQTSMYLCASSPRERGVRRQYFGPGTRLTVT.

For the CDR3, the DNA is TGCGCCAGCAGCCAAGAAAGGACTAGCGATTCGGAGACCCAGTACTTC. This codes for CASSQERTSDSETQYF. V is TRBV4-1 and J is TRBJ2-5; 9 bases line up with TRBD2. Germline V gives CDR1 MGHRA, CDR2 YSYEKL. The CDR3 loop spans 16 amino acids. The J segment lost 5 bases and the V segment lost 0 bases, leaving 7 bases of the junction unmatched.

This clone was seen a few times. The chain couples TRBV18 to TRBJ2-4; the D call may be TRBD1 or TRBD2 (5 bases each). The V end was cut by 0 bases, the J end by 7 bases, with 19 bases between. This CDR3 region has 17 residues. CDR1 is KGHSH and CDR2 is LQKENI in the germline V gene. The CDR3 DNA reads TGTGCCAGCTCACCACCGGGGCCAGGGCTCACGGGGAACATTCAGTACTTC. As protein: CASSPPGPGLTGNIQYF. Filled out from reference TRBV18 and TRBJ2-4, the complete variable domain reads NAGVMQNPRHLVRRRGQEARLRCSPMKGHSHVYWYRQLPEEGLKFMVYLQKENIIDESGMPKERFSAEFPKEGPSILRIQQVVRGDSAAYFCASSPPGPGLTGNIQYFGAGTRLSVL.

This clone was observed a handful of times. Other DNA sequences from this sample encode an identical CDR3 as well. The CDR3 DNA reads as TGTGCCAGCAGCTTAGAGTACGAGCAGTACTTC. This translates into CASSLEYEQYF. V is TRBV11-2 and J is TRBJ2-7; D gene uncertain. V was pared by 0 bases and J by 4 bases, with 1 base between. The germline CDR1 and CDR2 sequences are SGHAT and FQNNGV. CDR3 length: 11 residues.

The chain is built from TRBV5-4 and TRBJ2-5; 9 bases fit TRBD2. The ends lost 1 base at V and 4 bases at J; junction bases unmatched: 8. This CDR3 is built from 16 residues. Germline CDR1 SGHNT, CDR2 YYREEE (reference sequence). The CDR3 nucleotides are TGTGCCAGCAGCTTGACGGCGGGGGGGCCGGGAGAGACCCAGTACTTC. This translates into CASSLTAGGPGETQYF. Using reference TRBV5-4 and TRBJ2-5 for the parts outside the CDR3, the full variable domain is ETGVTQSPTHLIKTRGQQVTLRCSSQSGHNTVSWYQQALGQGPQFIFQYYREEENGRGNFPPRFSGLQFPNYSSELNVNALELDDSALYLCASSLTAGGPGETQYFGPGTRLLVL.

This clone showed up just a few times. The chain uses TRBV30 and TRBJ1-2; D not resolved. Trimming pared 5 bases from V and 8 bases from J, leaving 15 bases between. Germline assignment: CDR1 GTSNPN and CDR2 SVGIG (reference sequence). There are 12 residues in the CDR3. CDR3 residues: CAWQKDGEGYTF. The CDR3 DNA sequence: TGTGCCTGGCAGAAGGACGGTGAGGGCTACACCTTC.

The CDR3 spells CASSPGTVYDGKLFF. DNA of the CDR3: TGTGCCAGCAGTCCGGGGACGGTCTATGATGGAAAACTGTTTTTT. The rearrangement uses TRBV27 and TRBJ1-4, with a possible D match to TRBD1 (5 bases). The length of the CDR3 is 15 residues. Germline CDR1 MNHEY, CDR2 SMNVEV (reference sequence). V lost 5 bases to trimming and J lost 10 bases, with 20 bases between them.

This chain connects TRBV29-1 to TRBJ2-5; no firm D call. The V gene lost 4 bases and the J gene lost 2 bases, with 5 bases spanning the gap. The CDR3 runs to 11 residues. Germline V gene data show CDR1 as SQVTM and CDR2 as ANQGSEA. In DNA form, the CDR3 reads TGCAGCGTTGGTGGACAAGAGACCCAGTACTTC. It translates to CSVGGQETQYF. Full variable domain (rest looked up from reference TRBV29-1 and TRBJ2-5): SAVISQKPSRDICQRGTSLTIQCQVDSQVTMMFWYRQQPGQSLTLIATANQGSEATYESGFVIDKFPISRPNLTFSTLTVSNMSPEDSSIYLCSVGGQETQYFGPGTRLLVL.

This chain connects TRBV11-2 to TRBJ1-2; maybe TRBD1 (6 bases). This CDR3 comprises 16 residues. The V end was cut by 5 bases, the J end by 1 base, with 17 bases between. The V gene's germline CDR1 is SGHAT and CDR2 FQNNGV. CDR3 sequence: CASSPTTGRVNYGYTF. DNA for the CDR3: TGTGCCAGCAGCCCGACTACAGGGAGGGTTAACTATGGCTACACCTTC.

The chain links TRBV29-1 to TRBJ2-1; 7 nucleotides agree with TRBD2. V shed 4 bases, J shed 12 bases, and the junction held 21 bases outside the gene matches. This CDR3 contains 16 residues. Germline V gene lookup returns CDR1 SQVTM and CDR2 ANQGSEA. CDR3 in DNA: TGCAGCGTTGTCGGTTTTGGCGGGGGAAATAAGGGCGGGCAGTTCTTC. Translation: CSVVGFGGGNKGGQFF.

This clone was detected only a few times. CDR3 region: CASSGTGTGGYTF. DNA of the CDR3: TGTGCCAGCAGTGGGACAGGGACCGGTGGCTACACCTTC. This chain uses TRBV5-4 with TRBJ1-2; TRBD1 aligns across 9 bases. Germline-derived CDR1 and CDR2 are SGHNT and YYREEE (reference sequence). The CDR3 is 13 residues long. The V gene end was trimmed by 5 bases and the J gene end by 7 bases; junction bases not matched to a gene: 6.

DNA of the CDR3: TGTGCCAGCAGCTCCTTGGGCGTGAACACTGAAGCTTTCTTT. Protein sequence: CASSSLGVNTEAFF. The chain carries TRBV11-2 and TRBJ1-1, with D uncertain. The CDR3 totals 14 residues. V lost 4 bases to trimming and J lost 0 bases, with 9 bases between them. Germline CDR1 and CDR2: SGHAT and FQNNGV.